The clone carrying this TCR beta chain was seen many times. Antigen specificity is unknown. These data come from a study of regulatory T cells in long-lasting Graves disease. General study findings and limits: Persistent disease preferred TRBV28, TRBJ1-2 and TRBJ2-5.

CDR1 DFQATT and CDR2 SNEGSKA come from the germline V gene (reference sequence). The CDR3 loop spans 13 amino acids. V was clipped by 2 bases and J by 1 base; unmatched bases: 0. Regarding time point: newly diagnosed GD, antithyroid drugs for less than 3 months. With RNA extracted from PBMCs as input, the TCR library was made. Patient provenance is recorded as an endocrinology department in Xi'an, China. Combining iRepertoire HTBI primers with Arm-PCR of CDR3 regions, the authors built TCR beta libraries. TCRdb re-derived calls from the multiplex PCR reads in MiXCR, one entry per CDR3 protein. This table has roughly 400,000 distinct CDR3 sequences, roughly 15% appearing once. These data are also associated with another study on T cells in Graves' hyperthyroidism and ophthalmopathy. This second report adds: From stable hyperthyroidism, ophthalmopathy was set apart by a 13 V-J model.

J is TRBJ2-5 and V is TRBV20-1; 8 bases fit TRBD1. The clonotype comes from a woman between 35 and 50 years old with Graves disease. The starting material was peripheral blood mononuclear cells (PBMCs), obtained at new diagnosis, from a patient treated with antithyroid drugs. CDR3 loop: CSARTGGQETQYF. CDR3 coding DNA: TGCAGTGCTAGAACAGGGGGCCAAGAGACCCAGTACTTC.